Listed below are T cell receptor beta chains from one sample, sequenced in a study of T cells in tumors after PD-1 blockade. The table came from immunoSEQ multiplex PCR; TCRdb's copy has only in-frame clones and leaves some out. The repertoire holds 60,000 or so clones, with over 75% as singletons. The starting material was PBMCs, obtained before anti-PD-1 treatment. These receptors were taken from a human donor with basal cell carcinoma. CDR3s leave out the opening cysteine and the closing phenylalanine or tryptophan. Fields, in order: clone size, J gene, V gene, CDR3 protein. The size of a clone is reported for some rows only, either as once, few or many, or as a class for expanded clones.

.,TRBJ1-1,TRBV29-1,SASNTEAF
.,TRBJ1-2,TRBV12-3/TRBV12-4,ASSRDSRGGYT
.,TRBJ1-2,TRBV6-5,ASSPGGGNYGYT
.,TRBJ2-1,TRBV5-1,ASSLASEGYNEQF
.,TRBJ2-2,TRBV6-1,ASSERASGSSYTGELF
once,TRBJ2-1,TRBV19,ASNPDRSSYNEQF
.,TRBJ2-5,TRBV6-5,ASSSGGSQETQY
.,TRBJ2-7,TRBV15,ATSRDEDEQY
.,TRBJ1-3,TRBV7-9,ASSLGGLGNTIY
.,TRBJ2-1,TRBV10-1,ASSDRTPAHNEQF
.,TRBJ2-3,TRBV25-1,ASSEYGTPFSGATQY